The 14 T cell receptor beta chains presented below share a single source sample, sequenced in a study of T cell responses to AZD1222 COVID-19 vaccine. TCRdb's copy holds only in-frame clones and misses some; the assay was immunoSEQ multiplex PCR. The table records fewer than 140,000 clones, around 90% of them present only once. Sequenced here: peripheral blood, sampled 28 days after the second AZD1222 dose. The source of these receptors is an adult who received the AZD1222 COVID-19 vaccine.

The rearrangement uses TRBV14 and TRBJ2-1; 9 nucleotides agree with TRBD2. The CDR3 is 15 residues long. The V segment lost 3 bases and the J segment 9 bases; nucleotides outside the gene matches: 9. Germline V CDR1 and CDR2: SGHDN, FVKESK. CDR3 coding DNA: TGTGCCAGCAGCCAGCGGGGGGGCCTTTGGGGTGAGCAGTTCTTC. Its protein product is CASSQRGGLWGEQFF.

The chain joins TRBV7-8 to TRBJ1-3; D is perhaps TRBD1 (5 bases). Germline V gene sequence: CDR1 SGHVS, CDR2 FQNEAQ. This CDR3 is 14 amino acids long. The V end lost 5 bases, the J end lost 2 bases, and 10 bases lay between the germline ends. CDR3 DNA: TGTGCCAGCAGCCCCCGGGACGCTGGAAACACCATATATTTT. It is translated as CASSPRDAGNTIYF. Together with reference TRBV7-8 and TRBJ1-3, the CDR3 gives the full variable domain: GAGVSQSPRYKVAKRGQDVALRCDPISGHVSLFWYQQALGQGPEFLTYFQNEAQLDKSGLPSDRFFAERPEGSVSTLKIQRTQQEDSAVYLCASSPRDAGNTIYFGEGSWLTVV.

This sequence joins TRBV5-1 and TRBJ2-5; 10 bases match TRBD2. The V gene's germline CDR1 is SGHRS and CDR2 YFSETQ. With 4 bases clipped from V and 3 bases from J, the junction kept 15 bases outside the gene matches. The CDR3 contains 18 residues. The CDR3: CASSQTSGLSLAEETQYF. CDR3 nucleotides: TGCGCCAGCAGCCAGACTAGCGGGCTGAGCCTGGCCGAAGAGACCCAGTACTTC.

This clone was seen only once. The chain has TRBV9 and TRBJ1-6; D unclear. The CDR3 extends over 14 amino acids. Trimming shortened V by 1 base and J by 5 bases, and 7 bases separated the two germline ends. Germline V CDR1 and CDR2: SGDLS, YYNGEE. The CDR3, as DNA: TGTGCCAGCAGCGTAAGGAGGGATAATTCACCCCTCCACTTT. It yields the protein CASSVRRDNSPLHF.

This chain links TRBV4-3 with TRBJ2-7; 14 positions match TRBD2. The CDR3 is 18 residues long. The germline CDR1 and CDR2 sequences are LGHNA and YSLEER. The J segment lost 0 bases and the V segment lost 3 bases, leaving 7 bases of the junction unmatched. This CDR3 is CASSQGTSGGPSSYEQYF. The CDR3 DNA follows: TGCGCCAGCAGCCAGGGGACTAGCGGGGGCCCGAGCTCCTACGAGCAGTACTTC.

The rearrangement joins TRBV7-2 to TRBJ2-2; weak D call: TRBD1 (6 bases). The CDR3 is 14 amino acids. V gave up 5 bases and J gave up 5 bases, with 12 bases separating them. Germline assignment: CDR1 SGHTA and CDR2 FQGNSA. CDR3 DNA: TGTGCCAGCAGCATGCAGGGGACGACCGGGGAGCTGTTTTTT. Amino acids: CASSMQGTTGELFF.

Only a few counts were recorded for this clone. The chain combines TRBV5-1 with TRBJ1-1, with 7 bases that match TRBD1. The germline gives CDR1 SGHRS, CDR2 YFSETQ. The junction had 20 bases not matched to a gene; V was cut back by 4 bases and J by 11 bases. This CDR3 region has 16 residues. This CDR3 reads CASSPGQVGPRGSAFF. The CDR3 DNA is TGCGCCAGCAGCCCAGGACAGGTGGGCCCCCGAGGGAGCGCTTTCTTT.

V gene TRBV7-9 combines with J gene TRBJ1-4; maybe TRBD1 (6 bases). This CDR3 is 14 amino acids long. V gave up 5 bases and J gave up 7 bases, with 14 bases separating them. The germline CDR1 and CDR2 sequences are SEHNR and FQNEAQ (reference sequence). CDR3 in amino acids: CASSPTGKGEKLFF. Written as DNA, the CDR3 is TGTGCCAGCAGCCCTACAGGGAAAGGTGAAAAACTGTTTTTT.

This chain uses TRBV18 with TRBJ1-6; D might be TRBD1 (6 bases). Germline V gene lookup returns CDR1 KGHSH and CDR2 LQKENI. V dropped 4 bases and J dropped 7 bases, with 11 bases sitting between them. The length of the CDR3 is 14 residues. The CDR3 DNA is TGTGCCAGCTCACAGGACAGTGACAATTCACCCCTCCACTTT. Amino acid sequence: CASSQDSDNSPLHF.

This clone was recorded only once. The chain joins TRBV6-5 to TRBJ2-7; TRBD1 matches at 7 bases. The J segment lost 3 bases and the V segment lost 0 bases, leaving 5 bases of the junction unmatched. CDR1 MNHEY and CDR2 SVGAGI come from the germline V gene. CDR3 length: 15 amino acids. CDR3 amino acids: CASSYSSGQDYEQYF. CDR3 DNA sequence: TGTGCCAGCAGTTACTCTTCCGGACAGGACTACGAGCAGTACTTC.

V and J are TRBV5-1 and TRBJ2-2; 9 bases are shared with TRBD1. The CDR3 length is 17 residues. V lost 9 bases to trimming and J lost 0 bases; unmatched junction nucleotides: 12. CDR1 is SGHRS and CDR2 is YFSETQ in the germline V gene. The DNA for the CDR3 is TGCGCCACCGCCTCCAAGGGACAGGGTTCGAACACCGGGGAGCTGTTTTTT. Its protein product is CATASKGQGSNTGELFF.

The V gene is TRBV5-1, the J gene TRBJ2-2; perhaps TRBD1 as D (5 bases). Germline V gene lookup returns CDR1 SGHRS and CDR2 YFSETQ. This CDR3 is 15 amino acids long. Trimming took 0 bases from V and 2 from J, leaving 8 bases between them. The CDR3 here is CASSLGWTNTGELFF. CDR3 coding DNA: TGCGCCAGCAGCTTGGGGTGGACAAACACCGGGGAGCTGTTTTTT.

The chain has TRBV6-5 and TRBJ1-2, with 7 bases fitting TRBD1. CDR1 is MNHEY and CDR2 is SVGAGI in the germline V gene. The CDR3 consists of 13 residues. Trimming cost V 6 bases and J 3 bases; bases outside gene matches: 4. CDR3 loop: CASSQTGYYGYTF. The CDR3 DNA sequence: TGTGCCAGCAGCCAGACAGGGTACTATGGCTACACCTTC.

This chain joins TRBV23-1 and TRBJ1-5, with D possibly being TRBD1 (5 bases). TRBV23-1 is treated as an ORF (open reading frame) with a function not yet certain. The CDR3 extends over 14 amino acids. The V and J ends lost 11 bases and 11 bases respectively, with 25 bases between them. The DNA for the CDR3 is TGCGCCTGCTCGAGGGGCAGGAGTTGTGTGGCCCAGCATTTT. Its protein product is CACSRGRSCVAQHF.